This paragraph reports one TCR beta chain. Its antigen is unidentified. This sample is drawn from a study of identifying expanded T cells in peripheral blood. CDR1 and CDR2 from the germline V gene are LGHNA and YNFKEQ. Trimming took 0 bases from V and 4 from J; bases not matched to a gene: 7. The CDR3 has 19 residues. Assay used: immunoSEQ multiplex PCR; TCRdb lists only in-frame clones, some missing. The sample has about 58,000 clones, about four fifths seen once. During the collection period, no donor immune events like infections were recorded. Overall study results and limits: Across healthy donors, higher total template counts meant significantly greater roughly 2-week count variance. Technical replicates showed around 1.2 changed clones; approximately 2 weeks 15 to 20; four weeks 19.

The sequenced sample consisted of blood. The clonotype comes from a person aged 18 to 75 in good health. The rearrangement links TRBV4-2 to TRBJ2-3; 16 nucleotides align to TRBD2. The CDR3 DNA is TGTGCCAGCAGCCAAGAGGGACTAGCGGGGGGGCCGATTTCAGATACGCAGTATTTT. Translating gives CASSQEGLAGGPISDTQYF.